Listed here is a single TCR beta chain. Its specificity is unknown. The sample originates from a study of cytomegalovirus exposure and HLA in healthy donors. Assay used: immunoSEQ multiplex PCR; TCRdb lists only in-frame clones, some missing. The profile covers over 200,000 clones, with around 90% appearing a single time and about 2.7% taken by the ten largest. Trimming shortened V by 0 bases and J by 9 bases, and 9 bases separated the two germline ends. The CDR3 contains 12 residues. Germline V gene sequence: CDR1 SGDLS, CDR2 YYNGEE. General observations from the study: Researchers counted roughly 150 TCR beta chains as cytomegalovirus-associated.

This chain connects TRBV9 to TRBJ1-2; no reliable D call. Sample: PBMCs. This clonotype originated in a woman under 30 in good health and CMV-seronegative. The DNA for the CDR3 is TGTGCCAGCAGCGTAGATCCATTTCGCTACACCTTC. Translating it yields CASSVDPFRYTF. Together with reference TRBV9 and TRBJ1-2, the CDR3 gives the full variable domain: DSGVTQTPKHLITATGQRVTLRCSPRSGDLSVYWYQQSLDQGLQFLIQYYNGEERAKGNILERFSAQQFPDLHSELNLSSLELGDSALYFCASSVDPFRYTFGSGTRLTVV.